In this sample, the clone carrying this T cell receptor beta chain turned up a few times. The sample comes from a study of CD4 and CD8 cells across lung adenocarcinoma regions. Using its own MiXCR run on the PCR reads, TCRdb lists one record per CDR3 protein. The table has 9,500 to 15,000 distinct CDR3 sequences, roughly 44% seen once; the top ten hold approximately 31%. The length of the CDR3 is 16 residues. Per the germline V gene, CDR1 is MRHNA and CDR2 is SNTAGT. The germline V and J ends were trimmed by 5 bases and 4 bases, with 18 bases remaining between them. The sample comprised CD8+ T cells from the margin of a lung tumor. This clonotype was sampled from a male donor with lung adenocarcinoma. The CD4 and CD8 labels of this study may be unreliable. This chain uses TRBV6-4 with TRBJ2-1; possibly TRBD2 for D (7 bases). The CDR3 coding sequence is TGTGCCAGCAGTCTCGAATGGGGGGGCAATTACAATGAGCAGTTCTTC. Its translation is CASSLEWGGNYNEQFF.